This T cell receptor beta chain was found in a study of shared clonotypes between healthy human individuals. Generated by immunoSEQ multiplex PCR, the TCRdb table keeps only in-frame clones and is missing some. Altogether some 2.1 million clones are present, approximately 94% being singletons, with the ten largest covering 1.1%. Unmatched junction bases numbered 6, after V lost 5 bases and J lost 3 bases. The germline gives CDR1 SGHVS, CDR2 FNYEAQ. This CDR3 is 16 amino acids long. Remarks on this clone: Its antigen remains unidentified.

Study-wide points: The study found about 5.1% of naive CD4 clonotypes shared across a handful of donors. In this cohort, only blood was sampled, and tissue repertoires likely differ. Shared clonotypes across all four donors exceeded non-shared ones in generation probability.

Terminally differentiated effector memory CD45RA+ cells were excluded by CCR7 positive selection of CD45RO-negative cells. The material sequenced was naive CD8+ T cells sorted from blood. The V gene is TRBV7-6, the J gene TRBJ2-6, with 8 positions matching TRBD2. This clonotype was obtained from a man younger than 30 in good health. The CDR3 protein is CASSVTRGDGANVLTF. The CDR3 DNA is TGTGCCAGCAGCGTAACGCGGGGGGATGGGGCCAACGTCCTGACTTTC.